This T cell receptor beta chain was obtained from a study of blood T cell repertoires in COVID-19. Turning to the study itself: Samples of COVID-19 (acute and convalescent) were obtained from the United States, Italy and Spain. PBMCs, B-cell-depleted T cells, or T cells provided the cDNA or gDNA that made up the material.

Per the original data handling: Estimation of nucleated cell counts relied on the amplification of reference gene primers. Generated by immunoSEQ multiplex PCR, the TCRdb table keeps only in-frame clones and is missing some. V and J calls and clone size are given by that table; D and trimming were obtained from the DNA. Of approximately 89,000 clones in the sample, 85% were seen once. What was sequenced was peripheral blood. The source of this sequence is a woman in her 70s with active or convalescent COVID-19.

The CDR3 loop is CASQGGSQPQHF. CDR3 DNA sequence: TGTGCCAGCCAAGGGGGCAGTCAGCCCCAGCATTTT. The gene calls are TRBV28 and TRBJ1-5; 7 nucleotides match TRBD1. Germline assignment: CDR1 MDHEN and CDR2 SYDVKM. V dropped 8 bases and J dropped 6; count of bases not matched to a gene: 4. The length of the CDR3 is 12 residues.